This TCR beta chain was found in a study of radiation and T cells in renal cell carcinoma. The repertoire was sequenced with immunoSEQ multiplex PCR; TCRdb's copy has only in-frame clones and lacks some. Among 85,000 to 100,000 clones listed, approximately 86% were seen once. With respect to this clone: As yet, its antigen is unknown.

V was pared by 0 bases and J by 4 bases, with 14 bases between. Germline V lookup: CDR1 SGHRS, CDR2 YFSETQ. CDR3 size: 15 residues. Study conclusions and caveats: In blood, top tumor clones expanded by 2 weeks, shrinking by 4.

This sample's time point: baseline pretreatment blood. Treatment indicated: 15 Gy SBRT to primary tumor, nephrectomy 4 weeks later. After SBRT, blood was collected at 2 and 4 weeks, plus baseline. The patient's renal cell carcinoma had clear cell pathology. The chain has TRBV5-1 and TRBJ2-7; D is uncertain. The TCR originated in a man aged 50 to 60 with renal cell carcinoma. The sample consisted of blood, taken from a patient whose treatment included radiotherapy and nephrectomy. The CDR3 bases are TGCGCCAGCAGCTTGGCCGGGTCCCGCTGGTACGAGCAGTACTTC. This codes for CASSLAGSRWYEQYF.